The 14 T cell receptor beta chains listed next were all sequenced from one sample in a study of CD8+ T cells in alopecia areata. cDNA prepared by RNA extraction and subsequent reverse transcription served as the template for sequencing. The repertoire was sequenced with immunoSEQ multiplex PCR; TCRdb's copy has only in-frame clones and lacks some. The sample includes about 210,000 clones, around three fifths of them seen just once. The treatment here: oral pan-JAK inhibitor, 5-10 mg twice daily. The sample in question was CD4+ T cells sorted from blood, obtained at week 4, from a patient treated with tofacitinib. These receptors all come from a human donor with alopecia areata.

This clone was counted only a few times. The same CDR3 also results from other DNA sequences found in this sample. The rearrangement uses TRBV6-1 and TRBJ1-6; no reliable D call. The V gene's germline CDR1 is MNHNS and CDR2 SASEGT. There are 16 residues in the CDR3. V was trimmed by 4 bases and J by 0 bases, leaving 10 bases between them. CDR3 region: CASSAPGGSYNSPLHF. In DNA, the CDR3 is TGTGCCAGCAGTGCTCCAGGTGGCTCCTATAATTCACCCCTCCACTTT.

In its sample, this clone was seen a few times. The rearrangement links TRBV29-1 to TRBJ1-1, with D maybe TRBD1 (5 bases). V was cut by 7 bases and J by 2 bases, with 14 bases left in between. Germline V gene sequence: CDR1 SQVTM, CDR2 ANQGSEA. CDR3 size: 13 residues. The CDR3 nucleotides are TGCAGCGGGGACCGGGCTGCAAACACTGAAGCTTTCTTT. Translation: CSGDRAANTEAFF.

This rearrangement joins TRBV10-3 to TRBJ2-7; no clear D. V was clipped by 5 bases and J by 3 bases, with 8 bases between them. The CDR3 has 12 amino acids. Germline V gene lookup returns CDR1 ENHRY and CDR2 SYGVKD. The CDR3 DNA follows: TGTGCCATCAGTCCACAAGACTACGAGCAGTACTTC. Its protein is CAISPQDYEQYF.

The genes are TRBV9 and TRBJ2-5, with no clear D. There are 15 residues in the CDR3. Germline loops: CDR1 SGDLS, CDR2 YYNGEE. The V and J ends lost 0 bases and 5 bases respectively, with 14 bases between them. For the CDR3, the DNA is TGTGCCAGCAGCGTAGATAGTCCCCTGAGCGAGACCCAGTACTTC. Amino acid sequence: CASSVDSPLSETQYF.

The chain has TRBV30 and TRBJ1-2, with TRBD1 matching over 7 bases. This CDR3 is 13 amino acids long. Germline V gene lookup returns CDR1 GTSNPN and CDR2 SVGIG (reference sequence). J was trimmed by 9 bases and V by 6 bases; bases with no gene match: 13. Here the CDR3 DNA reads TGTGCCTGCAAAATACAGGGGCAGAGGAGCTACACCTTC. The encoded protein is CACKIQGQRSYTF.

In DNA, the CDR3 is TGCGCCCCACGAGGGTTCACCTCAGGAGATACGCAGTATTTT. It codes for CAPRGFTSGDTQYF. J is TRBJ2-3 and V is TRBV4-1; a possible D gene is TRBD2 (5 bases). The CDR3 spans 14 residues. Germline V gene lookup returns CDR1 MGHRA and CDR2 YSYEKL. Trimming left V 11 bases short and J 5 bases short, with 20 bases between.

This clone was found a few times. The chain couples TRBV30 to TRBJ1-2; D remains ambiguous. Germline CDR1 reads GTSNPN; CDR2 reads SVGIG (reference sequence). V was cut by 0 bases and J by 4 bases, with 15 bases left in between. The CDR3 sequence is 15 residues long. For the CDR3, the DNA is TGTGCCTGGAGTGTAGGGAATTTGTGGGCCTATGGCTACACCTTC. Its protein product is CAWSVGNLWAYGYTF.

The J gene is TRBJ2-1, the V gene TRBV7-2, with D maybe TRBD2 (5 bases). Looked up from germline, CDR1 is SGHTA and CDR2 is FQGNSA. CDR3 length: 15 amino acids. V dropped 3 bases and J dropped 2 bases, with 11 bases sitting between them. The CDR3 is CASSFVPGAYNEQFF. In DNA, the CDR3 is TGTGCCAGCAGCTTTGTTCCCGGGGCCTACAATGAGCAGTTCTTC.

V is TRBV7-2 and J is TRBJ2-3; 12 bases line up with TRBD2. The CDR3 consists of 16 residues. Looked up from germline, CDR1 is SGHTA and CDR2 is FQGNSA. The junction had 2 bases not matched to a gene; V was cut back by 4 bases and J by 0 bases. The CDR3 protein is CASSSGLAGSTDTQYF. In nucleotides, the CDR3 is TGTGCCAGCAGCTCGGGACTAGCGGGTAGCACAGATACGCAGTATTTT.

CDR3 nucleotides: TGTGCCACCAGCAGACATCAAGCCTCTGGGGCCAACGTCCTGACTTTC. It yields the protein CATSRHQASGANVLTF. The chain has TRBV15 and TRBJ2-6; D ambiguous. V was trimmed by 2 bases and J by 0 bases, leaving 8 bases between them. The CDR3 is 16 residues long. The V gene's germline CDR1 is LNHNV and CDR2 YYDKDF (reference sequence).

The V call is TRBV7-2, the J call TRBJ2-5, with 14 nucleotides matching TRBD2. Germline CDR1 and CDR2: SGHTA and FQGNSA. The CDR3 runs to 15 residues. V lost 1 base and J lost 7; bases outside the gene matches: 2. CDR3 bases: TGTGCCAGCAGCTTAGAGGGACTAGCGGGGGCGACCCAGTACTTC. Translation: CASSLEGLAGATQYF.

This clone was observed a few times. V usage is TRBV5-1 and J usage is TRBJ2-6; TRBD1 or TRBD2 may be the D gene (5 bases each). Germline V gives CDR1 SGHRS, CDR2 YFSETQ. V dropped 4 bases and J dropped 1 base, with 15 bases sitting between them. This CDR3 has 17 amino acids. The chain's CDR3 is CASSPRAWGSGANVLTF. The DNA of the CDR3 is TGCGCCAGCAGCCCCCGGGCTTGGGGGTCTGGGGCCAACGTCCTGACTTTC.

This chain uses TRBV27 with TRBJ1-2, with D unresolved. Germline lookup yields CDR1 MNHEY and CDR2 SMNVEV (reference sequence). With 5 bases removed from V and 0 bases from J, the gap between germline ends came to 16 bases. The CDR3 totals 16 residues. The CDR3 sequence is CASSSILNQTNYGYTF. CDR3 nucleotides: TGTGCCAGCAGTAGCATCCTGAACCAAACTAACTATGGCTACACCTTC.

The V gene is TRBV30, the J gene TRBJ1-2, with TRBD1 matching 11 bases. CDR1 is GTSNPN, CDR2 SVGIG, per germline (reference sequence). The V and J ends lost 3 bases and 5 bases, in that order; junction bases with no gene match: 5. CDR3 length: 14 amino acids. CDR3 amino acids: CAWSQGQGAYGYTF. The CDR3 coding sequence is TGTGCCTGGAGCCAAGGACAGGGGGCTTATGGCTACACCTTC.